The 15 T cell receptor beta chains presented below share a single source sample, sequenced in a study of OX40 agonist ivuxolimab in advanced cancers. The data were produced by immunoSEQ multiplex PCR, yet TCRdb's version contains in-frame clones alone and is incomplete. Among about 73,000 clones listed, 86% were seen once. This material consisted of CD4+ or CD8+ T cells sorted from blood, taken in a trial of the OX40 agonist ivuxolimab. The receptors come from an adult with an advanced solid tumor such as melanoma, head and neck, liver or kidney cancer.

The CDR3 DNA is TGCAGCGCATCCAGGACAGGGCTTGAAAAACTGTTTTTT. Its translation is CSASRTGLEKLFF. This chain joins TRBV29-1 and TRBJ1-4; 8 bases are a match to TRBD1. CDR1 is SQVTM and CDR2 is ANQGSEA in the germline V gene. This CDR3 region has 13 residues. With 7 bases clipped from V and 7 bases from J, the junction kept 8 bases outside the gene matches.

J is TRBJ1-1 and V is TRBV2; D might be TRBD1 (6 bases). The V and J ends lost 6 bases and 1 base respectively, with 12 bases between them. The CDR3 has 14 residues. Per germline, CDR1 SNHLY and CDR2 FYNNEI. The CDR3 sequence: CASSVTGPNTEAFF. The CDR3 coding sequence is TGTGCCAGCAGCGTAACAGGGCCGAACACTGAAGCTTTCTTT.

This chain uses TRBV10-3 with TRBJ1-6; perhaps TRBD1 as D (6 bases). This CDR3 comprises 15 residues. Trimming shortened V by 4 bases and J by 7 bases, and 14 bases separated the two germline ends. In germline, CDR1 is ENHRY, CDR2 SYGVKD. This CDR3 reads CAISVGGAENSPLHF. CDR3 coding DNA: TGTGCCATCAGTGTCGGGGGGGCTGAAAATTCACCCCTCCACTTT.

The chain joins TRBV7-3 to TRBJ2-2; maybe TRBD1 (5 bases). This CDR3 has 14 residues. CDR1 and CDR2 (germline): SGHTA, FQGTGA. V was clipped by 5 bases and J by 4 bases, with 11 bases between them. The CDR3 nucleotides read TGTGCCAGCAGCCCGCAGGGTGCCACCGGGGAGCTGTTTTTT. Protein sequence: CASSPQGATGELFF.

The genes are TRBV28 and TRBJ2-3; the match to TRBD2 covers 9 bases. Germline V CDR1 and CDR2: MDHEN, SYDVKM. CDR3 length: 17 amino acids. V lost 4 bases to trimming and J lost 6 bases; unmatched junction nucleotides: 14. The CDR3 reads CASSSNGLRGGLDTQYF. The CDR3 DNA sequence: TGTGCCAGCAGTTCTAACGGGCTGCGGGGGGGACTGGATACGCAGTATTTT.

This chain joins TRBV11-2 and TRBJ1-4; D remains ambiguous. There are 16 residues in the CDR3. V gave up 4 bases and J gave up 0 bases, with 12 bases separating them. Germline V gives CDR1 SGHAT, CDR2 FQNNGV. In DNA form, the CDR3 reads TGTGCCAGCAGCTCAGGTGCTGCAACAACTAATGAAAAACTGTTTTTT. This codes for CASSSGAATTNEKLFF.

The chain couples TRBV5-4 to TRBJ1-2; 8 positions match TRBD1. Germline loops: CDR1 SGHNT, CDR2 YYREEE (reference sequence). The ends lost 3 bases at V and 2 bases at J; junction bases unmatched: 0. The CDR3 extends over 13 amino acids. The CDR3 here is CASSWTGNYGYTF. The CDR3 DNA sequence: TGTGCCAGCAGCTGGACAGGGAACTATGGCTACACCTTC.

The chain carries TRBV2 and TRBJ2-7, with D perhaps TRBD1 or TRBD2 (5 bases each). Per the germline V gene, CDR1 is SNHLY and CDR2 is FYNNEI. This CDR3 is built from 15 residues. Trimming shortened V by 0 bases and J by 9 bases, and 18 bases separated the two germline ends. CDR3 sequence (DNA): TGTGCCAGCAGTGAAGCGCGAGGGACCACCCGGCGGCAGTACTTC. Translating it yields CASSEARGTTRRQYF.

This clone is labeled as medium-sized. CDR3 nucleotide sequence: TGTGCCAGTAGTATAGTCACAGGTACGGGTCAGCCCCAGCATTTT. Residues: CASSIVTGTGQPQHF. The chain couples TRBV19 to TRBJ1-5; D is perhaps TRBD1 (5 bases). Per the germline V gene, CDR1 is LNHDA and CDR2 is SQIVND (reference sequence). Between the trimmed V and J ends, which lost 1 base and 6 bases, there was a span of 13 bases. The CDR3 is 15 residues long. Drawing the rest from reference TRBV19 and TRBJ1-5, the complete variable domain is DGGITQSPKYLFRKEGQNVTLSCEQNLNHDAMYWYRQDPGQGLRLIYYSQIVNDFQKGDIAEGYSVSREKKESFPLTVTSAQKNPTAFYLCASSIVTGTGQPQHFGDGTRLSIL.

The rearrangement uses TRBV6-5 and TRBJ1-1; D not resolved. Germline-derived CDR1 and CDR2 are MNHEY and SVGAGI. There are 16 residues in the CDR3. Trimming took 0 bases from V and 2 from J, leaving 13 bases between them. The CDR3 nucleotides are TGTGCCAGCAGTTACTCGATTAATTCAGACAACACTGAAGCTTTCTTT. The encoded protein is CASSYSINSDNTEAFF.

The chain has TRBV9 and TRBJ2-7, with 8 bases fitting TRBD1. Germline loops: CDR1 SGDLS, CDR2 YYNGEE. V lost 0 bases to trimming and J lost 4 bases; unmatched junction nucleotides: 3. There are 14 residues in the CDR3. Here the CDR3 DNA reads TGTGCCAGCAGCGTAGGGGACAGGTTATACGAGCAGTACTTC. Amino acid sequence: CASSVGDRLYEQYF.

In this sample, this clone turned up once. This chain links TRBV19 with TRBJ2-3; 10 bases agree with TRBD2. V was pared by 7 bases and J by 0 bases, with 7 bases of the junction left unmatched. The CDR3 contains 16 residues. Germline-derived CDR1 and CDR2 are LNHDA and SQIVND (reference sequence). CDR3 nucleotides: TGTGCCAGTAAATCTAGCGGGGGACCTAGCACAGATACGCAGTATTTT. It yields the protein CASKSSGGPSTDTQYF.

This sequence joins TRBV9 and TRBJ2-7; 7 nucleotides line up with TRBD1. This CDR3 is 14 amino acids long. V dropped 3 bases and J dropped 5; count of bases not matched to a gene: 8. CDR1 is SGDLS and CDR2 is YYNGEE in the germline V gene. CDR3 in amino acids: CASSASNRGHEQYF. CDR3 sequence (DNA): TGTGCCAGCAGCGCCTCTAACAGGGGTCACGAGCAGTACTTC.

The chain employs TRBV14 and TRBJ1-4; 11 bases line up with TRBD1. In germline, CDR1 is SGHDN, CDR2 FVKESK. This CDR3 comprises 19 residues. Unmatched junction bases numbered 10, after V lost 2 bases and J lost 2 bases. In DNA, the CDR3 is TGTGCCAGCAGCCAAACTACCGGGACAGGGGGGTTCACTAATGAAAAACTGTTTTTT. Protein product: CASSQTTGTGGFTNEKLFF.

In this sample, this clone turned up once. This chain uses TRBV9 with TRBJ2-1; TRBD2 agrees at 10 bases. The CDR3 has 16 residues. The V segment lost 4 bases and the J segment 9 bases; nucleotides outside the gene matches: 13. Germline CDR1 is SGDLS and CDR2 is YYNGEE. The CDR3 region is CASSPTPGVAGGEQFF. As DNA, the CDR3 is TGTGCCAGCAGCCCTACCCCAGGGGTAGCGGGGGGTGAGCAGTTCTTC.